This TCR beta chain emerged from a study of beta chain features in type 1 diabetes. Sorting with CD45RO/CCR7/CD25/CD127/CD95/CD27 yielded naive, central memory, regulatory and stem-like memory CD4+ cells. Trimming pared 6 bases from V and 4 bases from J, leaving 21 bases between. Germline V gene sequence: CDR1 MDHEN, CDR2 SYDVKM. This CDR3 spans 16 amino acids. The authors reverse transcribed all of the isolated RNA, so sequencing captured expressed TCRB transcripts. TCRdb's table, derived via immunoSEQ multiplex PCR, lists solely in-frame clones and lacks some. The sample has roughly 500,000 clones; about an eighth are singletons.

The specimen sequenced was naive CD4+ T cells from blood. This receptor was taken from a young woman in good health. The V gene is TRBV28, the J gene TRBJ1-2; D ambiguous. CDR3 protein: CASSLRIPRRIYGYTF. CDR3 sequence (DNA): TGTGCCAGCAGCCTCCGAATACCCAGGAGGATCTATGGCTACACCTTC.